The text below deals with one T cell receptor beta chain. Its antigen is unidentified. Regarding time point: week 5, during vaccination. The study gave 300 ug of mutant IDH1 20-mer peptide per vaccine dose, with topical imiquimod. Astrocytomas found in donors were new, WHO grade 3 or 4, IDH1-mutant and ATRX-lost. Sequencing used immunoSEQ multiplex PCR; TCRdb keeps in-frame clones, though not all of them. This sample has around 50,000 clones, with approximately 90% found just once. This sample is part of a study of a mutant IDH1 vaccine in newly diagnosed glioma. Whole-study context: Eight vaccinations went to patients in weeks 1, 3, 5, 7, 11, 15, 19, 23. Patients were started on vaccination 4-6 weeks after radiotherapy alone, or with temozolomide cycles. Former treatment meant radiotherapy, temozolomide, or both; the majority had gotten both.

V was shortened by 2 bases and J by 2 bases, with 22 bases between the two germline ends. This CDR3 comprises 19 residues. Per the germline V gene, CDR1 is SGHAT and CDR2 is FQNNGV. This chain uses TRBV11-2 with TRBJ2-4, with D hard to call. The sequences come from PBMCs, collected from a glioma patient whose treatment included an IDH1 peptide vaccine. The clonotype comes from a woman aged 40 to 50 with glioma. The CDR3 DNA reads TGTGCCAGCAGCTTAACAACTAATATCCCGACCGGTACCAAAAACATTCAGTACTTC. This encodes CASSLTTNIPTGTKNIQYF.